This entry lists 30 T cell receptor beta chains sequenced from one sample in a study of T cell repertoires in cytomegalovirus infection. Their specific antigens are unknown. TCRdb re-derived calls from the reads in MiXCR, one entry per CDR3 protein. The sample consists of about 900,000 distinct CDR3 sequences, roughly 31% of them appearing once. The sequences come from cultured CD8+ T cells from PBMCs, collected from culture after CMV antigen stimulation. These receptors all come from a human donor in good health (CMV status not recorded). Some clones in this sample may be carry-over from other donors' samples.

This clonotype was counted a single time. The genes are TRBV5-3 and TRBJ2-3; TRBD1 agrees at 7 bases. TRBV5-3 is an ORF for which the function is uncertain. V gave up 8 bases and J gave up 4 bases; unmatched junction bases: 7. The CDR3 is made up of 13 amino acids. CDR3 nucleotides: TGTGCCAGCAGGGGGATCGGCGCAGATACGCAGTATTTT. It is translated as CASRGIGADTQYF.

This chain links TRBV5-6 with TRBJ2-1; maybe TRBD2 (5 bases). V was shortened by 6 bases and J by 2 bases, with 15 bases between the two germline ends. Germline CDR1 SGHDT, CDR2 YYEEEE. This CDR3 region has 15 residues. CDR3 amino acids: CASTKGSWAYNEQFF. The DNA of the CDR3 is TGTGCCAGCACCAAAGGGAGCTGGGCCTACAATGAGCAGTTCTTC.

This clonotype was picked up many times. The J gene is TRBJ1-6, the V gene TRBV3-1; 8 nucleotides agree with TRBD1. CDR1 is LGHDT and CDR2 is YNNKEL in the germline V gene (reference sequence). The CDR3 totals 19 residues. Trimming cost V 0 bases and J 0 bases; bases outside gene matches: 7. CDR3 in amino acids: CASSQDRQGSSSYNSPLHF. CDR3 sequence (DNA): TGTGCCAGCAGCCAAGATCGACAGGGGTCCAGCTCCTATAATTCACCCCTCCACTTT.

This chain uses TRBV10-3 with TRBJ1-1; TRBD1 matches at 9 bases. Germline CDR1 and CDR2: ENHRY and SYGVKD. V was clipped by 6 bases and J by 4 bases; unmatched bases: 9. There are 15 residues in the CDR3. The CDR3 sequence: CAIRAGTGFATEAFF. The CDR3, as DNA: TGTGCCATCAGGGCCGGGACAGGGTTTGCCACTGAAGCTTTCTTT.

This clonotype was observed a handful of times. The chain employs TRBV6-1 and TRBJ2-1; TRBD1 matches at 11 bases. This CDR3 spans 15 amino acids. Per the germline V gene, CDR1 is MNHNS and CDR2 is SASEGT. V trimming: 5 bases; J trimming: 3 bases; junction bases outside the gene matches: 3. The CDR3 loop reads CASSFGTGGYNEQFF. CDR3 coding DNA: TGTGCCAGCAGTTTCGGGACAGGGGGCTACAATGAGCAGTTCTTC.

This clonotype was seen more than once but under ten times. J is TRBJ2-1 and V is TRBV7-9, with 10 bases lining up with TRBD2. The CDR3 has 16 residues. The V and J ends lost 5 bases and 9 bases, in that order; junction bases with no gene match: 13. Germline lookup yields CDR1 SEHNR and CDR2 FQNEAQ (reference sequence). The CDR3 here is CASSVSAGGPYFEQFF. The CDR3 bases are TGTGCCAGCAGCGTATCAGCGGGGGGGCCGTACTTTGAGCAGTTCTTC.

V gene TRBV9 combines with J gene TRBJ2-5, with 12 bases matching TRBD2. The germline V gene has CDR1 SGDLS and CDR2 YYNGEE. This CDR3 region has 15 residues. J was trimmed by 2 bases and V by 7 bases; bases with no gene match: 6. The CDR3 region is CASGLAGGEQETQYF. CDR3 DNA sequence: TGTGCCAGCGGGCTAGCGGGGGGGGAGCAAGAGACCCAGTACTTC.

The rearrangement links TRBV5-4 to TRBJ2-1; tentative D call: TRBD1 (5 bases). The V gene lost 6 bases and the J gene lost 5 bases, with 21 bases spanning the gap. Germline loops: CDR1 SGHNT, CDR2 YYREEE (reference sequence). This CDR3 comprises 16 residues. CDR3 sequence (DNA): TGTGCCAGCACCAACCCCGAGACAGAGCTAAACAATGAGCAGTTCTTC. Its translation is CASTNPETELNNEQFF.

The chain links TRBV6-6 to TRBJ2-7, with TRBD2 as a possible D gene (6 bases). Looked up from germline, CDR1 is MNHNY and CDR2 is SVGAGI (reference sequence). The CDR3 sequence is 14 residues long. The CDR3 bases are TGTGTCAGCAGGGTAGGGACTGCCGCCTACGAGCAGTACGTC. Protein sequence: CVSRVGTAAYEQYV.

The CDR3 region is CASGAGVHEQYF. The CDR3 DNA reads TGTGCCAGTGGTGCAGGGGTCCACGAGCAGTACTTC. V and J are TRBV19 and TRBJ2-7; possibly TRBD1 for D (6 bases). This CDR3 has 12 residues. Germline assignment: CDR1 LNHDA and CDR2 SQIVND (reference sequence). The ends were cut back, 8 bases at V and 5 bases at J, with 13 bases in the middle.

This clonotype was counted at least ten times. This sequence joins TRBV7-2 and TRBJ1-2; 9 bases agree with TRBD1. The CDR3 runs 16 residues. The junction had 10 bases not matched to a gene; V was cut back by 3 bases and J by 5 bases. The V gene's germline CDR1 is SGHTA and CDR2 FQGNSA. The CDR3 region is CASSFFLTGGRYGYTF. The CDR3, as DNA: TGTGCCAGCAGCTTCTTCCTAACAGGGGGCCGGTATGGCTACACCTTC.

V and J are TRBV4-1 and TRBJ1-4; no reliable D call. This CDR3 comprises 15 residues. Trimming cost V 0 bases and J 8 bases, with 13 bases left between them. CDR1 is MGHRA, CDR2 YSYEKL, per germline. The CDR3 bases are TGCGCCAGCAGCCAAGATAGCAGTCTTGGAGAAAAACTGTTTTTT. Translating gives CASSQDSSLGEKLFF.

This clonotype was picked up a small number of times. The V and J genes are TRBV2 and TRBJ2-7, with TRBD2 identical over 10 bases. Losses at the gene ends were 5 bases for V and 1 base for J; bases not matched to a gene: 8. Germline V gene lookup returns CDR1 SNHLY and CDR2 FYNNEI. This CDR3 has 16 amino acids. CDR3 nucleotides: TGTGCCAGCAGTCTAACACTAGCGGGGATATCCTACGAGCAGTACTTC. The encoded protein is CASSLTLAGISYEQYF. Full variable domain (remainder filled in from reference TRBV2 and TRBJ2-7): EPEVTQTPSHQVTQMGQEVILRCVPISNHLYFYWYRQILGQKVEFLVSFYNNEISEKSEIFDDQFSVERPDGSNFTLKIRSTKLEDSAMYFCASSLTLAGISYEQYFGPGTRLTVT.

This sequence joins TRBV6-5 and TRBJ2-3; D is perhaps TRBD2 (5 bases). Germline assignment: CDR1 MNHEY and CDR2 SVGAGI. The germline V and J ends were trimmed by 8 bases and 5 bases, with 17 bases remaining between them. The CDR3 is 14 amino acids. The CDR3 DNA reads as TGTGCCAGCCAAGCGGACCGAGTCGGAGATACGCAGTATTTT. Translated, it gives CASQADRVGDTQYF.

The chain carries TRBV14 and TRBJ1-2, with a possible D match to TRBD1 (6 bases). V lost 2 bases, J lost 4 bases, and 11 bases lay in between. In germline, CDR1 is SGHDN, CDR2 FVKESK. The CDR3 is 14 amino acids. The CDR3 nucleotides are TGTGCCAGCAGCCAACAGGGGATCCTCTATGGCTACACCTTC. Translation gives CASSQQGILYGYTF.

The V gene is TRBV6-5, the J gene TRBJ1-1, with D possibly TRBD1 on 5 matching bases. With 5 bases removed from V and 3 bases from J, the gap between germline ends came to 16 bases. This CDR3 comprises 15 residues. Germline CDR1 is MNHEY and CDR2 is SVGAGI. The CDR3 reads CASSTSTEAYTEAFF. The DNA of the CDR3 is TGTGCCAGCAGTACCTCGACAGAGGCTTACACTGAAGCTTTCTTT.

The rearrangement joins TRBV28 to TRBJ1-1; a weak D match, TRBD1 (5 bases). V was pared by 6 bases and J by 4 bases, with 15 bases between. This CDR3 has 14 amino acids. Germline V gene lookup returns CDR1 MDHEN and CDR2 SYDVKM. CDR3 sequence reads: CASRPDGAGTEAFF. The DNA for the CDR3 is TGTGCCAGCAGACCGGACGGGGCGGGCACTGAAGCTTTCTTT.

This clonotype was recorded a few times. The CDR3 reads CASGLQGASGYTF. In nucleotides, the CDR3 is TGTGCTAGTGGTTTACAGGGGGCATCTGGCTACACCTTC. The rearrangement uses TRBV12-5 and TRBJ1-2, with 9 positions matching TRBD1. The germline V gene encodes CDR1 LGHNT and CDR2 FRNRAP. After removal of 3 bases from V and 7 bases from J, the junction contained 3 bases not matched to a gene. This CDR3 spans 13 amino acids.

The V and J genes are TRBV5-1 and TRBJ2-1, with 9 bases matching TRBD2. With 0 bases clipped from V and 8 bases from J, the junction kept 15 bases outside the gene matches. Germline CDR1 reads SGHRS; CDR2 reads YFSETQ. This CDR3 comprises 18 residues. CDR3 nucleotides: TGCGCCAGCAGCTTGGGAGTAGCGGGGGCCTCCGGGAGGGATGAGCAGTTCTTC. Translating gives CASSLGVAGASGRDEQFF.

Details on this clonotype: One end of the junction fails to match germline, which may point to a read error. This rearrangement joins TRBV6-6 to TRBJ2-1, with D unresolved. This CDR3 is 16 amino acids long. Germline V gene lookup returns CDR1 MNHNY and CDR2 SVGAGI (reference sequence). In DNA, the CDR3 is TGTGCCAGCAGTCCGTCCCGCTATAGAGGCGACAATGAGCGGTTCTTC. Its translation is CASSPSRYRGDNERFF.

This clonotype was counted ten times or more. This chain joins TRBV7-9 and TRBJ2-5; a weak D match, TRBD2 (6 bases). CDR3 length: 15 amino acids. Between the trimmed V and J ends, which lost 8 bases and 5 bases, there was a span of 21 bases. Germline V gives CDR1 SEHNR, CDR2 FQNEAQ (reference sequence). CDR3 amino acids: CASAQYWRGWETQYF. The CDR3, as DNA: TGTGCCAGCGCCCAATACTGGAGGGGTTGGGAGACCCAGTACTTC.

This clonotype has just one count. V gene TRBV5-1 combines with J gene TRBJ2-7; D is uncertain. V gave up 5 bases and J gave up 3 bases, with 15 bases separating them. The CDR3 is 14 amino acids. The V gene's germline CDR1 is SGHRS and CDR2 YFSETQ. The CDR3 coding sequence is TGCGCCAGCAGATATAACGCAGGTGACTACGAGCAGTACTTC. It specifies CASRYNAGDYEQYF.

The V call is TRBV20-1, the J call TRBJ2-7, with D uncertain. Deletions cut 1 base from V and 1 base from J, with 11 bases between. Germline CDR1 is DFQATT and CDR2 is SNEGSKA (reference sequence). The CDR3 consists of 14 residues. CDR3 protein: CSARVALGSYEQYF. The CDR3 DNA follows: TGCAGTGCTAGAGTAGCCTTGGGGTCCTACGAGCAGTACTTC.

This clonotype came up many times. The chain couples TRBV7-2 to TRBJ2-1; D gene unclear. The CDR3 is 10 amino acids. Germline V gene sequence: CDR1 SGHTA, CDR2 FQGNSA. Trimming cost V 1 base and J 9 bases, with 1 base left between them. The CDR3 loop is CASSLVEQFF. Here the CDR3 DNA reads TGTGCCAGCAGCTTAGTTGAGCAGTTCTTC.

On this clonotype itself: One end of the junction fails to match germline, which may point to a read error. V and J are TRBV7-6 and TRBJ2-1; possibly TRBD1 for D (6 bases). The germline gives CDR1 SGHVS, CDR2 FNYEAQ. There are 12 residues in the CDR3. The CDR3: CASSLDGDMQFF. The DNA of the CDR3 is TGTGCTAGCAGCTTAGACGGGGACATGCAGTTCTTC.

This clonotype was counted ten times or more. The chain recombines TRBV7-9 with TRBJ2-3; 11 bases agree with TRBD2. Trimming removed 4 bases from V and 5 bases from J; junction bases left unmatched: 11. Germline V gives CDR1 SEHNR, CDR2 FQNEAQ (reference sequence). This CDR3 spans 17 amino acids. The chain's CDR3 is CASSSRSSLAGGDTQYF. The CDR3 nucleotides read TGTGCCAGCAGCTCCCGGTCTTCGCTAGCGGGGGGAGATACGCAGTATTTT.

This clonotype appeared many times. The chain uses TRBV5-4 and TRBJ1-1, with 7 nucleotides matching TRBD1. Germline V lookup: CDR1 SGHNT, CDR2 YYREEE (reference sequence). The CDR3 covers 14 residues. J lost 5 bases, V lost 2 bases, and 6 bases had no gene match. CDR3 protein: CASSLAGGRTEAFF. The CDR3 DNA sequence: TGTGCCAGCAGCTTAGCAGGGGGGAGGACTGAAGCTTTCTTT.

This clonotype showed up just a few times. V gene TRBV5-4 combines with J gene TRBJ1-1, with no clear D. Germline CDR1 is SGHNT and CDR2 is YYREEE (reference sequence). V was cut by 4 bases and J by 2 bases, with 15 bases left in between. This CDR3 contains 15 residues. The DNA of the CDR3 is TGTGCCAGCAGCCTAAAGCAGAGGCCAAACACTGAAGCTTTCTTT. This sequence encodes CASSLKQRPNTEAFF.

This clonotype was detected many times. The chain has TRBV12-3 or TRBV12-4 and TRBJ1-5; TRBD1 aligns across 7 bases. J gave up 5 bases and V 3 bases, and 7 bases lay outside the gene matches. This CDR3 is built from 15 residues. In DNA, the CDR3 is TGTGCCAGCAGTTTCGACAGGGAGTTTGATCAGCCCCAGCATTTT. This encodes CASSFDREFDQPQHF.

The V and J genes are TRBV28 and TRBJ2-7; D remains ambiguous. Trimming shortened V by 3 bases and J by 5 bases, and 11 bases separated the two germline ends. The CDR3 has 13 amino acids. Germline CDR1 reads MDHEN; CDR2 reads SYDVKM. The CDR3 DNA follows: TGTGCCAGCAGTTTGAGTCGGTTCCACGAGCAGTACGTC. Its protein product is CASSLSRFHEQYV.